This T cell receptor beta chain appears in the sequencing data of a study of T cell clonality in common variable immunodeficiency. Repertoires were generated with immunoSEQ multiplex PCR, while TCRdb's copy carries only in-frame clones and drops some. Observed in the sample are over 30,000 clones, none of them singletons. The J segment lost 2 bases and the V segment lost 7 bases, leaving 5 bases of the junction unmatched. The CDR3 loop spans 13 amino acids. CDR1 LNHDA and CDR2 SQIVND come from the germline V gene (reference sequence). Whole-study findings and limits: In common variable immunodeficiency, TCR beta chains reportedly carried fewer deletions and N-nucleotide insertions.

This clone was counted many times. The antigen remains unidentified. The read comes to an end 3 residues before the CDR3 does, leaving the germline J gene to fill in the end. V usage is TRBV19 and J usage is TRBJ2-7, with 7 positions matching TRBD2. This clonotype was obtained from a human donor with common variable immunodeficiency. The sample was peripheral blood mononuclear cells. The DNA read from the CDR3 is TGTGCCAGTAAAGGGACTACGACCTACGAG. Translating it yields CASKGTTTYE. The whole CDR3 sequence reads CASKGTTTYEQYF.